This TCR beta chain was documented in a study of vaccination effects on CD4 cells after COVID-19. Overall study context: Every well housed two million PBMC, which grew in culture alongside about 11 IU/ml IL-2 and about 10 ug/ml peptides.

About this clone: Its specificity is unknown.

Sequenced by immunoSEQ multiplex PCR; TCRdb stores in-frame clones only, minus some. The sample includes fewer than 40,000 clones, about 73% of them seen just once. Subsequent to a culture period of under twelve days, CD4+ T cells were isolated. The CDR3 consists of 15 residues. CDR1 and CDR2 (germline): SNHLY, FYNNEI. Trimming at V came to 6 bases and at J to 1 base, leaving 7 bases not matched to a gene. The sample was CD4+ T cells from PBMCs cultured without peptide, taken before COVID-19 vaccination. This rearrangement joins TRBV2 to TRBJ1-1; TRBD1 agrees at 8 bases. This receptor was taken from a human donor who received a COVID-19 vaccine. The CDR3 sequence is CASSRLGQANTEAFF. The CDR3 region has the DNA TGTGCCAGCAGCCGATTGGGACAGGCGAACACTGAAGCTTTCTTT.